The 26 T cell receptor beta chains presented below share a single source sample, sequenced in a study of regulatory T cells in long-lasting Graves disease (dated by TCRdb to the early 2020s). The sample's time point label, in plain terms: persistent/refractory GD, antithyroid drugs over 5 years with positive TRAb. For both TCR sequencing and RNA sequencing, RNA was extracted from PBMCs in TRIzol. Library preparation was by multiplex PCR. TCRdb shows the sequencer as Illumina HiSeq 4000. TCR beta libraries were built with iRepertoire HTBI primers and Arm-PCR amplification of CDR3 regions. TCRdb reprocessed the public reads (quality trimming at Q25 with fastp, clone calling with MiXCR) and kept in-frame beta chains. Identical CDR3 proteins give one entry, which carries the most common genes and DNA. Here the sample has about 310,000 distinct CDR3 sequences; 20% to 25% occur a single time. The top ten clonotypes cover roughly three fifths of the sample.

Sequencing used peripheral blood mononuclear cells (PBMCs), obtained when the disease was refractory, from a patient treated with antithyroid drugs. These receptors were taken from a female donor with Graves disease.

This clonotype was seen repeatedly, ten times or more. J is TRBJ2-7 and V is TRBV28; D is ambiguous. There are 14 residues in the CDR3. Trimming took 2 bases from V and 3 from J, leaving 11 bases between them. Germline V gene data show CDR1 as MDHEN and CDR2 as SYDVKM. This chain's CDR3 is CASSLEDGFYEQYF. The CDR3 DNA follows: TGTGCCAGCAGTTTAGAGGACGGGTTCTACGAGCAGTACTTC.

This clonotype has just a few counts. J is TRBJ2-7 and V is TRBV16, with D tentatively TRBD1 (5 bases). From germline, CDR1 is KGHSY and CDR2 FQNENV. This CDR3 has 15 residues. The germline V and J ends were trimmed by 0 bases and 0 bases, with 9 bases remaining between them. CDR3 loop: CASSQSGPISYEQYF. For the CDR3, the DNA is TGTGCCAGCAGCCAATCGGGGCCAATCTCCTACGAGCAGTACTTC.

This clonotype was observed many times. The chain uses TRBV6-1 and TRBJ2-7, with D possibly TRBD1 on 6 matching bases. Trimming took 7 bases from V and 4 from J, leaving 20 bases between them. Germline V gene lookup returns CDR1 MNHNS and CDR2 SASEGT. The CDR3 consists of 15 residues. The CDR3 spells CASKGTGSNWYEQYF. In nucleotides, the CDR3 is TGTGCCAGCAAGGGTACAGGGTCGAATTGGTACGAGCAGTACTTC.

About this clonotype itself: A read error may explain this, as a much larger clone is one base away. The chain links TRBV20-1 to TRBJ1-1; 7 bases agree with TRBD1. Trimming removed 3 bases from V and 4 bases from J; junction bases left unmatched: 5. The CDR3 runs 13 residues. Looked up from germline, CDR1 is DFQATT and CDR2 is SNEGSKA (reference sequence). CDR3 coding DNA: TGCAGTGCTAGGTCGACAGGGCGCACTGAAGCTTTCTTT. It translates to CSARSTGRTEAFF.

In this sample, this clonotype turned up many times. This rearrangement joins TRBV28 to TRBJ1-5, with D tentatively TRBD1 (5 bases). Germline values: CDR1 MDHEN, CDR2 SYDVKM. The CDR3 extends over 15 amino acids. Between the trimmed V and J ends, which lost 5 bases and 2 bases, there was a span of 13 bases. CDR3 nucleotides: TGTGCCAGCAGTGCGGCCGGGGGTGGCAATCAGCCCCAGCATTTT. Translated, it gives CASSAAGGGNQPQHF.

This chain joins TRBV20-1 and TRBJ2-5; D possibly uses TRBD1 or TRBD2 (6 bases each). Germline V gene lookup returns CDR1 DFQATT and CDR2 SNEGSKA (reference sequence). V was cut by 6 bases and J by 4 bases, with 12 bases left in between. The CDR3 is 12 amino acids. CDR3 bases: TGCAGTGCCAGACAGGAGGGAGAGACCCAGTACTTC. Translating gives CSARQEGETQYF.

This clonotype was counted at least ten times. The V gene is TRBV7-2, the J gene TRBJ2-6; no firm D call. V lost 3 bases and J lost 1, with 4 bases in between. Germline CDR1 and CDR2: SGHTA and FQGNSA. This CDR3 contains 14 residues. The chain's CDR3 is CASSFQSGANVLTF. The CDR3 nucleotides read TGTGCCAGCAGCTTTCAATCTGGGGCCAACGTCCTGACTTTC.

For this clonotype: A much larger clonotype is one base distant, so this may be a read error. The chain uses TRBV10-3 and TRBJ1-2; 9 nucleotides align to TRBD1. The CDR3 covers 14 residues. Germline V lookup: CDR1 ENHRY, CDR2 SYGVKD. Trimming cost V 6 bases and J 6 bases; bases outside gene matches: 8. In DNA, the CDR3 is TGTGCCATCAGGGCCACAGGGGGCGGCGATGGCTACACCTTC. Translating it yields CAIRATGGGDGYTF.

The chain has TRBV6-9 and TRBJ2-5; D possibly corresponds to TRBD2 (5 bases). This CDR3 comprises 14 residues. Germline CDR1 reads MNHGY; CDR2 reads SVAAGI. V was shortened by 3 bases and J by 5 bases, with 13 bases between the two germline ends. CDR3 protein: CASSYSGVRETQYF. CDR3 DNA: TGTGCCAGCAGTTACTCCGGGGTTAGGGAGACCCAGTACTTC.

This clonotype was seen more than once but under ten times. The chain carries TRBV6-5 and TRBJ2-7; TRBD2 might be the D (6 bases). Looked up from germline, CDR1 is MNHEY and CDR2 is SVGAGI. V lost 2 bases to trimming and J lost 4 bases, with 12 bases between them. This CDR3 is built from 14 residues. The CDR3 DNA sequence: TGTGCCAGCAGTTACCGCGGGACTGTATACGAGCAGTACTTC. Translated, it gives CASSYRGTVYEQYF.

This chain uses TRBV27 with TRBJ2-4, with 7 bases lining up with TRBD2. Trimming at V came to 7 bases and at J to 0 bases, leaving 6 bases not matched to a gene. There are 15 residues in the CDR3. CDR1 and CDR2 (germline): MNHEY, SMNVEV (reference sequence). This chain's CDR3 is CASIVGEGAKNIQYF. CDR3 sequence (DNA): TGTGCCAGCATCGTAGGGGAGGGAGCCAAAAACATTCAGTACTTC.

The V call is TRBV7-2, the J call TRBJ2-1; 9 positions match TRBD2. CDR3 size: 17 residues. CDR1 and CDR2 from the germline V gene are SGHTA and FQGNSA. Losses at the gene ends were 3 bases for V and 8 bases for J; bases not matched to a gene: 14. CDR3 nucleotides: TGTGCCAGCAGCTTGCCCCTCTCGGGACTAGCTTGGGATGAGCAGTTCTTC. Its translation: CASSLPLSGLAWDEQFF.

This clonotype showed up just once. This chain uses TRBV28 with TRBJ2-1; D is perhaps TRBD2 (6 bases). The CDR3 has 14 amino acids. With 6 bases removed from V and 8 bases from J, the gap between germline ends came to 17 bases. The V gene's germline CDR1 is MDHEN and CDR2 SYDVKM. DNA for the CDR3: TGTGCCAGCAGACAACTAGCCCAGTTCGATGAGCAGTTCTTC. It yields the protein CASRQLAQFDEQFF. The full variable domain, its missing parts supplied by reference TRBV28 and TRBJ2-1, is DVKVTQSSRYLVKRTGEKVFLECVQDMDHENMFWYRQDPGLGLRLIYFSYDVKMKEKGDIPEGYSVSREKKERFSLILESASTNQTSMYLCASRQLAQFDEQFFGPGTRLTVL.

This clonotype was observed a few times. Here the CDR3 reads CASSFSGRQDYEQYF. The DNA of the CDR3 is TGTGCCAGCAGCTTCAGCGGGAGGCAGGACTACGAGCAGTACTTC. V usage is TRBV7-3 and J usage is TRBJ2-7; 9 positions match TRBD2. CDR1 and CDR2 from the germline V gene are SGHTA and FQGTGA. V was pared by 3 bases and J by 3 bases, with 6 bases of the junction left unmatched. CDR3 length equals 15 residues.

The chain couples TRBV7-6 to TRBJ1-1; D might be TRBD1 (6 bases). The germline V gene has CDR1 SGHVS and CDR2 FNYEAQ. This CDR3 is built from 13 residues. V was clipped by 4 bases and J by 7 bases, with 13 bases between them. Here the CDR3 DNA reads TGTGCCAGCAGCTCCTCCGGGACAAATGAAGCTTTCTTT. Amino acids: CASSSSGTNEAFF. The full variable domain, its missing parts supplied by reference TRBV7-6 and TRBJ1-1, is GAGVSQSPRYKVTKRGQDVALRCDPISGHVSLYWYRQALGQGPEFLTYFNYEAQQDKSGLPNDRFSAERPEGSISTLTIQRTEQRDSAMYRCASSSSGTNEAFFGQGTRLTVV.

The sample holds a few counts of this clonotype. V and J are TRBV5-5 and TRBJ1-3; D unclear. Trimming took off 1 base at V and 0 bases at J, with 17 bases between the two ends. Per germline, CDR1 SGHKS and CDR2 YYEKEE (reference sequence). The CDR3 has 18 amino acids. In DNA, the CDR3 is TGTGCCAGCAGCTTGTACAGTTCTACCCTGTTCTCTGGAAACACCATATATTTT. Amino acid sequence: CASSLYSSTLFSGNTIYF. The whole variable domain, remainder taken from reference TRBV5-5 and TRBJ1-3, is DAGVTQSPTHLIKTRGQQVTLRCSPISGHKSVSWYQQVLGQGPQFIFQYYEKEERGRGNFPDRFSARQFPNYSSELNVNALLLGDSALYLCASSLYSSTLFSGNTIYFGEGSWLTVV.

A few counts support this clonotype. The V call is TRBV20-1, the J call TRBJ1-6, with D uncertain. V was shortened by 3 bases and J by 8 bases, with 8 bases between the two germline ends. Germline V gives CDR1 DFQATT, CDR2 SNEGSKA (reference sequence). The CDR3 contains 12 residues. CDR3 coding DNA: TGCAGTGCTAGGGCCGGGGATTCACCCCTCCACTTT. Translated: CSARAGDSPLHF.

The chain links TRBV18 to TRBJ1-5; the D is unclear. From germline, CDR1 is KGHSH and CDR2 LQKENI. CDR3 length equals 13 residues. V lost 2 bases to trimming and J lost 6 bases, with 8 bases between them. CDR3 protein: CASSPGSSQPQHF. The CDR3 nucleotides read TGTGCCAGCTCACCAGGGAGTAGTCAGCCCCAGCATTTT.

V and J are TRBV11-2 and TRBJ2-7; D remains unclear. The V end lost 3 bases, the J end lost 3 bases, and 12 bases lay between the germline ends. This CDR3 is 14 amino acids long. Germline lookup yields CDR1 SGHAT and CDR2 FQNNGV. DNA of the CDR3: TGTGCCAGCAGCTTGGACCCCAGGTTCTACGAGCAGTACTTC. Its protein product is CASSLDPRFYEQYF.

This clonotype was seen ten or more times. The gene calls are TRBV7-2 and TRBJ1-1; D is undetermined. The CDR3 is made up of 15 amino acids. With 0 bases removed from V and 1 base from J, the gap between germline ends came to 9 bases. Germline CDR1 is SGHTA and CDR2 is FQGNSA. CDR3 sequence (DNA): TGTGCCAGCAGCTTAGCGTGGTCCGGGAACACTGAAGCTTTCTTT. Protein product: CASSLAWSGNTEAFF. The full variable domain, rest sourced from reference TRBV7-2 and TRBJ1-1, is GAGVSQSPSNKVTEKGKDVELRCDPISGHTALYWYRQSLGQGLEFLIYFQGNSAPDKSGLPSDRFSAERTGGSVSTLTIQRTQQEDSAVYLCASSLAWSGNTEAFFGQGTRLTVV.

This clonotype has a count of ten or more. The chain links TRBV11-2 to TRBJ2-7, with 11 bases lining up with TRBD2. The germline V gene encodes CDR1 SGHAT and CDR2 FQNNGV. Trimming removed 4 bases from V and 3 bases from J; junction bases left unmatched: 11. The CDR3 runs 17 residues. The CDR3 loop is CASSSQGGTSGYYEQYF. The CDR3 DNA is TGTGCCAGCAGCTCCCAGGGGGGGACTAGCGGCTACTACGAGCAGTACTTC.

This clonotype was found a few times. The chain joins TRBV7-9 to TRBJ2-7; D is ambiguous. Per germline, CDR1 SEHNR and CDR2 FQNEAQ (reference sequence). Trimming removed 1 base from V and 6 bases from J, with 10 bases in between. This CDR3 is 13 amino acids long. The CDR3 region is CASSLVDLGEQYF. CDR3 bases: TGTGCCAGCAGCTTAGTGGACCTGGGCGAGCAGTACTTC.

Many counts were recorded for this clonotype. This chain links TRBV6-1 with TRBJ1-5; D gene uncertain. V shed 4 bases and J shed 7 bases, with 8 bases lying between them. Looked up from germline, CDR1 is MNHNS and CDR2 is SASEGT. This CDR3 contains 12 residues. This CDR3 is CASSGVGQPQHF. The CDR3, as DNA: TGTGCCAGCAGTGGAGTCGGGCAGCCCCAGCATTTT.

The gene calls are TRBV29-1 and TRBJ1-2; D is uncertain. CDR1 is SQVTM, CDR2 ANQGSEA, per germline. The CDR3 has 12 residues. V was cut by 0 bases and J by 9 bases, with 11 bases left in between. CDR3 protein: CSVEDLPGSYTF. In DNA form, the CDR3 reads TGCAGCGTTGAAGATCTTCCGGGGAGCTACACCTTC. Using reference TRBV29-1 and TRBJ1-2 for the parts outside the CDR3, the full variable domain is SAVISQKPSRDICQRGTSLTIQCQVDSQVTMMFWYRQQPGQSLTLIATANQGSEATYESGFVIDKFPISRPNLTFSTLTVSNMSPEDSSIYLCSVEDLPGSYTFGSGTRLTVV.

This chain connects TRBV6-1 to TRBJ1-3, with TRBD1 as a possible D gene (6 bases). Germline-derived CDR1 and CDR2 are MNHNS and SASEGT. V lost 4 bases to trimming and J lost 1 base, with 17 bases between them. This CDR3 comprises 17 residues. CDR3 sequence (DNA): TGTGCCAGCAGTGGCGTCCGCATGGGGACATCTGGAAACACCATATATTTT. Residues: CASSGVRMGTSGNTIYF.

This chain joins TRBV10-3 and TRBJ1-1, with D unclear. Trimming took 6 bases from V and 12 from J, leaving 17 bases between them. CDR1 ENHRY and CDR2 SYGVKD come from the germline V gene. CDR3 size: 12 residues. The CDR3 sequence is CAIRTERVKTFF. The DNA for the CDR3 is TGTGCCATCAGAACTGAGAGAGTGAAGACTTTCTTT.